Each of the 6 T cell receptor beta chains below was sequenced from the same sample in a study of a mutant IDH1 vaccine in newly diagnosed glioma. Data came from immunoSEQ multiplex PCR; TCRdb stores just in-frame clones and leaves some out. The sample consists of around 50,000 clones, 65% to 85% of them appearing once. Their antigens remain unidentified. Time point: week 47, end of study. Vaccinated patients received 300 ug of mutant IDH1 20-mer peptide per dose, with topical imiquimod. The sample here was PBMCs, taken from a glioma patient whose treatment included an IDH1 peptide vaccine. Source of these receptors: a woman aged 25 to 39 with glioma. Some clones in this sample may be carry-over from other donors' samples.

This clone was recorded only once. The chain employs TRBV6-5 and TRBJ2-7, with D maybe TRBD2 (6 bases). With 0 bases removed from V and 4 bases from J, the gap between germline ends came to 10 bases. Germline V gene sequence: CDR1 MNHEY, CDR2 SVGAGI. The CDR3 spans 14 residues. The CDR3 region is CASSYSLGGYEQYF. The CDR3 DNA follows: TGTGCCAGCAGTTACTCTCTGGGGGGATACGAGCAGTACTTC.

CDR3 bases: TGCGCCAGCAGCCTGGGACTAGCGGGGAGCAATGAGCAGTTCTTC. It yields the protein CASSLGLAGSNEQFF. J is TRBJ2-1 and V is TRBV5-1, with TRBD2 matching over 13 bases. V shed 4 bases and J 6 bases; nucleotides not matched to a gene: 4. The CDR3 length is 15 residues. Per the germline V gene, CDR1 is SGHRS and CDR2 is YFSETQ.

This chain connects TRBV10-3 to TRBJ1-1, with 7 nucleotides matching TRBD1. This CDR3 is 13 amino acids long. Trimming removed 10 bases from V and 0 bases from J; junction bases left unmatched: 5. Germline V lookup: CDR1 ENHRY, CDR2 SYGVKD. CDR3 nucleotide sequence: TGTGCCACGGGGGGGACAGTGAACACTGAAGCTTTCTTT. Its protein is CATGGTVNTEAFF.

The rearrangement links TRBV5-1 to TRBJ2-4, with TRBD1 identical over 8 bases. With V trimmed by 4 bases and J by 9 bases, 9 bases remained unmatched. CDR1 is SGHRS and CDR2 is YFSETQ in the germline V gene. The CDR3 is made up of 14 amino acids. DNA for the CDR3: TGCGCCAGCAGCCTAATACAGGGGGGAGGCATTCAGTACTTC. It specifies CASSLIQGGGIQYF.

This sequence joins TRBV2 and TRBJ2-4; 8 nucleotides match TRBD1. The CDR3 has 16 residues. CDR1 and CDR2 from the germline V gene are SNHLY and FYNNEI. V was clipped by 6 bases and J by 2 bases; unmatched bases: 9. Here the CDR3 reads CASRAFTGGSKNIQYF. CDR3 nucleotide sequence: TGTGCCAGCAGGGCGTTCACAGGGGGGTCCAAAAACATTCAGTACTTC.

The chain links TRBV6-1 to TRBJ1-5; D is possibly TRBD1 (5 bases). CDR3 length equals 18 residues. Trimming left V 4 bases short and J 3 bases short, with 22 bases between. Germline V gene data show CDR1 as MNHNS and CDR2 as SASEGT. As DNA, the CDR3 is TGTGCCAGCAGTGTAAAATGGGTTCAGGACGGACACAATCAGCCCCAGCATTTT. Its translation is CASSVKWVQDGHNQPQHF.